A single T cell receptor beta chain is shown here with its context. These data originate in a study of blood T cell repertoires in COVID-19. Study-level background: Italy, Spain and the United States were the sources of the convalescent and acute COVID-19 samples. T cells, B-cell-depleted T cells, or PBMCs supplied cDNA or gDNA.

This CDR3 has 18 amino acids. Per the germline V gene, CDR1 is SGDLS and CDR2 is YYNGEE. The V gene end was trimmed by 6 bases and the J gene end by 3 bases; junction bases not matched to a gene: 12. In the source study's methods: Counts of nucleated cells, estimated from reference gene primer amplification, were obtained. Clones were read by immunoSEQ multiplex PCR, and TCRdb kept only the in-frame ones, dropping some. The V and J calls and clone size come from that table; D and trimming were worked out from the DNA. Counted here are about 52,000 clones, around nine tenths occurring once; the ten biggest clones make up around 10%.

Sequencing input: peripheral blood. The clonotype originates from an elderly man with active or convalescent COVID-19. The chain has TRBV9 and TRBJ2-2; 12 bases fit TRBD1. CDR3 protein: CASTHRWGQGADTGELFF. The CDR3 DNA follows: TGTGCCAGCACCCATCGGTGGGGACAGGGGGCGGACACCGGGGAGCTGTTTTTT.